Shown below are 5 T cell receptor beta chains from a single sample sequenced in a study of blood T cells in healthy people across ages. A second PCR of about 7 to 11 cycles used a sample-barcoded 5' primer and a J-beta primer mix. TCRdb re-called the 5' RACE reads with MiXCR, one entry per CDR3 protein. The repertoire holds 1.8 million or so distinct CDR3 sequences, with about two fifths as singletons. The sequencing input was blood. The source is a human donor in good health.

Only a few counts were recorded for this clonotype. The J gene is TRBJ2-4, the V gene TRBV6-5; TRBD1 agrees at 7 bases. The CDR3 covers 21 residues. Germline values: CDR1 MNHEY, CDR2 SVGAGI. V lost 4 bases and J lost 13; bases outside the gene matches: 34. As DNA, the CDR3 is TGTGCCAGCAGTTCCAACCTAGATGACAGGGCAGGCGGGTCCCTAAACAATGAGCAGTACTTC. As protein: CASSSNLDDRAGGSLNNEQYF.

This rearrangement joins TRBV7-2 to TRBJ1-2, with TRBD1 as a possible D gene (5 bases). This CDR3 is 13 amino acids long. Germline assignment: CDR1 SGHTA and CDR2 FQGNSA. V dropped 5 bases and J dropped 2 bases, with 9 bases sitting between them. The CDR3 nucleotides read TGTACCAGCAGCCGCGACAGAAACTATGGCTACACCTTC. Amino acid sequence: CTSSRDRNYGYTF.

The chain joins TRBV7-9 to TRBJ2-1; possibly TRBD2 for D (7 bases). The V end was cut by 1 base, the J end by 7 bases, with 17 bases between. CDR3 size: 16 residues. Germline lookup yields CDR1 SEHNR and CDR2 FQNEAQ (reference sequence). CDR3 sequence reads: CASSLGMAGAGNEQFF. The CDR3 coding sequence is TGTGCCAGCAGCTTAGGAATGGCGGGGGCCGGGAATGAGCAGTTCTTC.

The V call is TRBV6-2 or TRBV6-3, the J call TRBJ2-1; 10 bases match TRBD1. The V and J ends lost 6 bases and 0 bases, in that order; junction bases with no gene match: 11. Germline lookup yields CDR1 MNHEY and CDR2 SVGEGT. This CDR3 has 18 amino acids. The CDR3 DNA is TGTGCCAGCAGCGGACAGGGGGTTGATTCCAGCTCCTACAATGAGCAGTTCTTC. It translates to CASSGQGVDSSSYNEQFF.

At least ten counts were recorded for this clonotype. In DNA, the CDR3 is TGCGCCAGCAGCTTGGTTTCGGGGGGCGCCGATACGCAGTATTTT. Translation: CASSLVSGGADTQYF. The chain recombines TRBV5-1 with TRBJ2-3; D perhaps matches TRBD2 (7 bases). CDR1 SGHRS and CDR2 YFSETQ come from the germline V gene. V lost 0 bases, J lost 6 bases, and 14 bases lay in between. This CDR3 spans 15 amino acids.